The present TCR beta chain was sequenced within a study of CD8+CD57+ T cells in acquired aplastic anemia (dated by TCRdb to 2017 to 2018). About the study as a whole: On average, sorted CD4+ and CD8+ cells yielded 2.5 to 3.5 ug of extracted DNA, with a range of roughly 0.17 to 27.4 ug. CD8+CD57+ expansion was defined as frequency above the mean frequency observed in healthy subjects. Findings and caveats that apply to the study as a whole: Roughly 31 CD8+ CDR3 sequences were shared between patients and controls but appeared highly expressed in patients and within their immunodominant clones. Between patients and healthy controls, no significant difference in CD8+ Simpson's diversity was found (P=0.060).

About this clonotype: Its antigen is not yet known. Per-base qualities were not stored, and no clone one base away is much larger.

From the cysteine up to the phenylalanine, the CDR3 has a length of 13 residues. The retained sequence is limited to the CDR3, 39 bases, with the frame set at the first base. CDR1 DFQATT and CDR2 SNEGSKA were looked up in the germline V gene (reference sequence). Flow cytometry had shown CD8+CD57+ cell expansion in the patients selected for sequencing. Every patient had a diagnosis of severe acquired aplastic anemia based on International Study of Aplastic Anemia and Agranulocytosis and Camitta criteria. Patients had received no therapy at the time of blood sampling. In this study, sorted CD4+ and CD8+ T cells from the blood of healthy subjects and of severe aplastic anemia patients had their TCR repertoires deep-sequenced. Patients were enrolled under clinicaltrials.gov protocols 00001620, 01623167, 00001397, 00071045, 00081523 and 00961064 in the USA. Ficoll-Paque density gradient centrifugation was used to isolate peripheral blood mononuclear cells. CD4+ and CD8+ T cells were sorted by FACS or magnetic beads before DNA extraction.

TCR beta VDJ combination and CDR3 sequence profiling used genomic DNA as the template. An Illumina HiSeq 2000 was used for TCR repertoire sequencing. The study's processing was this. TRBV/TRBJ rearrangement plots, CDR3 size and DJ length profiles, and Simpson's diversity index were used to evaluate the repertoires. Whichever DNA sequence was most abundant in the deep sequencing data was defined as the immunodominant clone. CDR3 amino acid sequences were checked for sharing between subjects and were compared against published repertoires and the VDJdb database. TCRdb handled the public reads itself, with Q25 trimming in fastp and clone calling in MiXCR, and kept productive beta chains. Merged by CDR3 protein, the rows form single entries marked with the most common genes and DNA. For this entry, the V and J calls and clone size follow TCRdb and not the study's own pipeline. A total of approximately 80,000 distinct CDR3 sequences appear in this sample, less than 85% of them only once. The biggest ten clones account for more than 80% of the sample.

Sequenced sample: sorted CD4+, CD8+, or CD8+CD57+ T cells (not recorded which) from PBMCs. This sequence was found in a human donor with aplastic anemia. The receptor chain draws on TRBV20-1 and TRBJ2-5, with TRBD2 identical over 7 junction bases. The end of the DNA fits TRBJ2-7 better, so the J call may be wrong. CDR3 protein: CSARDREDYEQYF. The DNA sequence is TGCAGTGCTAGGGACCGGGAGGACTACGAGCAGTACTTC.